The entry below gives a single T cell receptor (beta chain) sequence along with its context. Its specificity is not known. Semi-nested PCR with Nested Universal Primer A followed constant-region reverse priming of full-length variable regions. TCRdb reprocessed the 5' RACE reads with MiXCR, giving one entry per CDR3 protein. The table has nearly 55,000 distinct CDR3 sequences, around 25% seen once. Study conclusions and caveats: Tumor Tregs overlapped most with tumor, then blood, naive CD4+ cells.

The CDR3 runs to 16 residues. J was trimmed by 6 bases and V by 1 base; bases with no gene match: 6. Germline V gene data show CDR1 as SGHDT and CDR2 as YYEEEE. Purified naive CD4+ T cells were depleted of CD25+ Tregs. The source is a female donor with breast cancer. Sample: tumor-infiltrating naive CD4+ T cells sorted from the breast tumor. Specified subset: naive CD4+ T cells, CD4+CD45RA+CD25-. This chain joins TRBV5-6 and TRBJ2-3, with 12 bases matching TRBD2. CDR3 in DNA: TGTGCCAGCAGCTTGTTTGGGACTAGCGGGCGGGATACGCAGTATTTT. Residues: CASSLFGTSGRDTQYF. The full variable domain, with the rest looked up from reference TRBV5-6 and TRBJ2-3, is DAGVTQSPTHLIKTRGQQVTLRCSPKSGHDTVSWYQQALGQGPQFIFQYYEEEERQRGNFPDRFSGHQFPNYSSELNVNALLLGDSALYLCASSLFGTSGRDTQYFGPGTRLTVL.